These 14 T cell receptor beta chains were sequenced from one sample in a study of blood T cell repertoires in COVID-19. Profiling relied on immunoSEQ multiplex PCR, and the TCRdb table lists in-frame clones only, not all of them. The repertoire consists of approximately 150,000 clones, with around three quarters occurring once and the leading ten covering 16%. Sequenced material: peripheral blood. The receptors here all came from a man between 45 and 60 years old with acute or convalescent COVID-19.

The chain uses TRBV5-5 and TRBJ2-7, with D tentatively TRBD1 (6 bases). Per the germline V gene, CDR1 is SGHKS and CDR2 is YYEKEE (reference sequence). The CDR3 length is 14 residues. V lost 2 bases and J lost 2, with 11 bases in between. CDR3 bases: TGTGCCAGCAGCTTTTCAGGGGCCGCCTACGAGCAGTACTTC. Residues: CASSFSGAAYEQYF.

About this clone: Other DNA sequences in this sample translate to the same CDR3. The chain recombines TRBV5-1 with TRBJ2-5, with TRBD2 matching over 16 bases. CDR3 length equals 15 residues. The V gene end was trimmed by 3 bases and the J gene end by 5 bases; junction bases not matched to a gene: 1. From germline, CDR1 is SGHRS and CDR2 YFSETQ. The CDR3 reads CASSSGLAGGETQYF. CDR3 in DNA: TGCGCCAGCAGCTCGGGACTAGCGGGGGGGGAGACCCAGTACTTC.

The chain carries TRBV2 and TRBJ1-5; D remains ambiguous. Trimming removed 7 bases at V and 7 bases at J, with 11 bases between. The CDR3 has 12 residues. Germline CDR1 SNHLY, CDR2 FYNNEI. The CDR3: CASTPDGQPQHF. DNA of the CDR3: TGTGCCAGCACCCCCGACGGGCAGCCCCAGCATTTT.

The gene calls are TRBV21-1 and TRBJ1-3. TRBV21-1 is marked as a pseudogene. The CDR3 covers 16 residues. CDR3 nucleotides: TGTGCCAGCAGCAATGTCCGGGGGGAAGAAGGAAACACCATATATTTT. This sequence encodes CASSNVRGEEGNTIYF.

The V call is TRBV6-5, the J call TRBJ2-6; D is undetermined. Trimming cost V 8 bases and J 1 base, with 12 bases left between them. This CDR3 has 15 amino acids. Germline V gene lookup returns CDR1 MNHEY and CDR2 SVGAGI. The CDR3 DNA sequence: TGTGCCAGCCTTGGAGTTACGTCTGGGGCCAACGTCCTGACTTTC. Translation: CASLGVTSGANVLTF.

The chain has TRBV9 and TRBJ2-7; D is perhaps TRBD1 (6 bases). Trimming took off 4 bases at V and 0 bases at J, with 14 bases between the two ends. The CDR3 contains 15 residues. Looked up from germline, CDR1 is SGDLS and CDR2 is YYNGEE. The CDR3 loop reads CASSPPRGASYEQYV. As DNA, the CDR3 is TGTGCCAGCAGCCCCCCCAGGGGAGCCTCCTACGAGCAGTACGTC.

The CDR3 DNA reads TGTGCCAGCAGTGTAACGGTTAATTCACCCCTCCACTTT. As protein: CASSVTVNSPLHF. The J gene is TRBJ1-6, the V gene TRBV2; D gene uncertain. Germline V CDR1 and CDR2: SNHLY, FYNNEI. The CDR3 has 13 amino acids. V lost 4 bases, J lost 6 bases, and 7 bases lay in between.

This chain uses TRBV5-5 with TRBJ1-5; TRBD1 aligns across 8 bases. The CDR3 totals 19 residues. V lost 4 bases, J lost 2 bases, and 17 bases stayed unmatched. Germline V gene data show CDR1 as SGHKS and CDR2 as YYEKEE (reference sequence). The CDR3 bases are TGTGCCAGCAGCCCAACCCCCGGGACAGGCACTGGGGGCAATCAGCCCCAGCATTTT. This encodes CASSPTPGTGTGGNQPQHF. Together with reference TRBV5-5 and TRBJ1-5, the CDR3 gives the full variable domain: DAGVTQSPTHLIKTRGQQVTLRCSPISGHKSVSWYQQVLGQGPQFIFQYYEKEERGRGNFPDRFSARQFPNYSSELNVNALLLGDSALYLCASSPTPGTGTGGNQPQHFGDGTRLSIL.

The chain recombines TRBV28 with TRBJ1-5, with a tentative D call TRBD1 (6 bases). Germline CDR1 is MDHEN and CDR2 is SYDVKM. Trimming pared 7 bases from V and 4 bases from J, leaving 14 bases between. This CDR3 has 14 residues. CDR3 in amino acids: CASNHGQKNQPQHF. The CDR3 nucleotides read TGTGCCAGCAACCACGGACAGAAGAATCAGCCCCAGCATTTT. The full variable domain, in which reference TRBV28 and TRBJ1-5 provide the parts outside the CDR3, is DVKVTQSSRYLVKRTGEKVFLECVQDMDHENMFWYRQDPGLGLRLIYFSYDVKMKEKGDIPEGYSVSREKKERFSLILESASTNQTSMYLCASNHGQKNQPQHFGDGTRLSIL.

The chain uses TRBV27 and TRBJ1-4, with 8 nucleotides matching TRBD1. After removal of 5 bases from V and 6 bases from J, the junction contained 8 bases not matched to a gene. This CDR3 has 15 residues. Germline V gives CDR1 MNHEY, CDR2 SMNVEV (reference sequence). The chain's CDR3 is CASSHGQGGHEKLFF. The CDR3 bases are TGTGCCAGCAGTCACGGACAGGGCGGGCATGAAAAACTGTTTTTT.

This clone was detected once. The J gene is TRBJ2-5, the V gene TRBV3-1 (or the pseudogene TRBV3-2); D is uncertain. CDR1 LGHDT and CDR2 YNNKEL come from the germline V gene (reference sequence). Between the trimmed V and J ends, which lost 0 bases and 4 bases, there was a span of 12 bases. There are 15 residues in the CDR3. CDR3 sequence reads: CASSQEYSSGETQYF. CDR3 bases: TGTGCCAGCAGCCAAGAGTACTCCTCCGGAGAGACCCAGTACTTC.

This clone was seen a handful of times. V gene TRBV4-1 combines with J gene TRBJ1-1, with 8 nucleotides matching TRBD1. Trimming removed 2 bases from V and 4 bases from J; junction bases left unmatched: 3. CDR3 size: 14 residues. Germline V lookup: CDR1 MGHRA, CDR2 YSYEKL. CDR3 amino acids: CASSQPQGGTEAFF. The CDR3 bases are TGCGCCAGCAGCCAACCACAGGGGGGCACTGAAGCTTTCTTT.

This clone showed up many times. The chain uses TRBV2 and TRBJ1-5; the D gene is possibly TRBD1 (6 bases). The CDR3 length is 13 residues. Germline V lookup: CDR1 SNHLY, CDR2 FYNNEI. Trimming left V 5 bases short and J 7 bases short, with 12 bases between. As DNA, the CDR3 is TGTGCCAGCAGTCCGGGGGGCGGGCAGCCCCAGCATTTT. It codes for CASSPGGGQPQHF.

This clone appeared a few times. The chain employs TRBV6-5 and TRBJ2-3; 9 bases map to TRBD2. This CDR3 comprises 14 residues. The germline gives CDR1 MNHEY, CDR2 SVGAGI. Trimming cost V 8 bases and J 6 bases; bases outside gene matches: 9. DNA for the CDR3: TGTGCCAGCTCCCCAGCGGGGGGCGTTGATACGCAGTATTTT. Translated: CASSPAGGVDTQYF.